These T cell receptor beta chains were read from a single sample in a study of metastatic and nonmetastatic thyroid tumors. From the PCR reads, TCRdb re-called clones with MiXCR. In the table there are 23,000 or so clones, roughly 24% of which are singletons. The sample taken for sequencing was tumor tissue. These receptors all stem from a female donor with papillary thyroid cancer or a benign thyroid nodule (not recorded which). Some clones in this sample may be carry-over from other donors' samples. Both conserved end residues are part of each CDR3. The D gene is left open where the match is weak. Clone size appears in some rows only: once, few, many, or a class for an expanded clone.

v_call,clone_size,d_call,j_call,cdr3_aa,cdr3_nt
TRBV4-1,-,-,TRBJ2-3,CASSQGDRGGLTDTQYF,TGCGCCAGCAGCCAAGGGGACCGGGGAGGACTAACAGATACGCAGTATTTT
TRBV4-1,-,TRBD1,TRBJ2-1,CASSQEQGGSYNEQFF,TGCGCCAGCAGCCAAGAACAGGGGGGCTCCTACAATGAGCAGTTCTTC
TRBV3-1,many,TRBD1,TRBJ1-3,CASSPRDSSGNTIYF,TGTGCCAGCAGCCCTCGGGACAGCTCTGGAAACACCATATATTTT
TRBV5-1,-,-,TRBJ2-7,CANSLAGIDEQYF,TGCGCCAACAGCTTGGCTGGTATCGACGAGCAGTACTTC
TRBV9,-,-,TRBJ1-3,CASIISGNTIYF,TGTGCCAGCATCATATCTGGAAACACCATATATTTT
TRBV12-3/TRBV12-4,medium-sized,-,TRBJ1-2,CASSTTEGGYTF,TGTGCCAGCAGTACCACAGAGGGTGGCTACACCTTC
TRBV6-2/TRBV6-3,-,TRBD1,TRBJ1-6,CASRNTGEQGLHF,TGTGCCAGCAGAAATACAGGGGAACAGGGCCTCCACTTT
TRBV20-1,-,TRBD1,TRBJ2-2,CSARDAQGAQNGELFF,TGCAGTGCTAGAGATGCTCAGGGGGCGCAGAACGGGGAGCTGTTTTTT
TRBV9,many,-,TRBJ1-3,CASSVGTQGDTIYF,TGTGCCAGCAGCGTAGGGACGCAGGGAGACACCATATATTTT
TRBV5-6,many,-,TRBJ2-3,CASSSTRGDGTDTQYF,TGTGCCAGCAGCTCCACCAGAGGGGATGGCACAGATACGCAGTATTTT
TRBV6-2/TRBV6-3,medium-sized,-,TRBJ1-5,CASRGSLNQPQHF,TGTGCCAGCAGAGGCAGCCTCAATCAGCCCCAGCATTTT
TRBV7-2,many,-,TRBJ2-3,CASSLSGSTDTQYF,TGTGCCAGCAGCTTAAGCGGGAGCACAGATACGCAGTATTTT
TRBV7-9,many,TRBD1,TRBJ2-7,CASSHETGSYEQYF,TGTGCCAGCAGCCATGAGACAGGGTCCTACGAGCAGTACTTC
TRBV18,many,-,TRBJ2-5,CASSRNQETQYF,TGTGCCAGCTCACGGAATCAAGAGACCCAGTACTTC
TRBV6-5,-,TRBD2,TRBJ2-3,CASSYSGGGFAITDTQYF,TGTGCCAGCAGTTACTCGGGCGGGGGGTTCGCTATCACAGATACGCAGTATTTT
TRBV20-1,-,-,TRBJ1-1,CSAPVNTEAFF,TGCAGTGCTCCAGTGAACACTGAAGCTTTCTTT
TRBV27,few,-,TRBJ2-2,CASSLYGAGELFF,TGTGCCAGCAGTTTATACGGAGCCGGGGAGCTGTTTTTT
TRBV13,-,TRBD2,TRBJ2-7,CASSSLTSGSSYEQYF,TGTGCCAGCAGCTCCCTTACTAGCGGGAGCTCCTACGAGCAGTACTTC
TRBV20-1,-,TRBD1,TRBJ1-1,CSAGTGAPTEAFF,TGCAGTGCGGGAACAGGGGCCCCCACTGAAGCTTTCTTT
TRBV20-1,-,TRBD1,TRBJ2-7,CSASDRGRPYEQYF,TGCAGTGCTAGTGACAGGGGAAGGCCCTACGAGCAGTACTTC
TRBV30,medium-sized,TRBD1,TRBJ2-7,CAWGDRVTGGEQYF,TGTGCCTGGGGGGACAGGGTGACGGGTGGCGAGCAGTACTTC
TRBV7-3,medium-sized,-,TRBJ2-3,CASSRARTDTQYF,TGTGCCAGCAGCAGGGCGAGGACAGATACGCAGTATTTT
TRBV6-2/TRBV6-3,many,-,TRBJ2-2,CASSYAPNTGELFF,TGTGCCAGCAGTTATGCCCCGAACACCGGGGAGCTGTTTTTT
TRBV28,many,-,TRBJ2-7,CASRNQGISYEQYF,TGTGCCAGCAGGAACCAGGGGATCTCCTACGAGCAGTACTTC
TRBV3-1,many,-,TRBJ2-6,CASSPRSSGANVLTF,TGTGCCAGCAGCCCTCGGAGCTCTGGGGCCAACGTCCTGACTTTC
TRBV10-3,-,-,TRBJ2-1,CAISGNLGLKSSYNEQFF,TGTGCCATCAGTGGAAATCTAGGGCTTAAGAGCTCCTACAATGAGCAGTTCTTC
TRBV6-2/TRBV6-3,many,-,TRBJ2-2,CASSYSRLGSGTGELFF,TGTGCCAGCAGTTACTCGAGGCTAGGATCGGGCACCGGGGAGCTGTTTTTT
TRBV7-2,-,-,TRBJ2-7,CASSLGLSAYEQYF,TGTGCCAGCAGCTTAGGGCTTTCCGCCTACGAGCAGTACTTC
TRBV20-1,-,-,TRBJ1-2,CSARVSGHIYGYTF,TGCAGTGCTAGAGTATCGGGGCACATCTATGGCTACACCTTC
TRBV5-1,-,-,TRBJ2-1,CASRYNTPSVVAFF,TGCGCCAGCAGATATAATACTCCTAGTGTCGTGGCGTTCTTC
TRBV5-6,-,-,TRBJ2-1,CASSLYGWGGVGEQFF,TGTGCCAGCAGCTTGTACGGCTGGGGTGGGGTGGGTGAGCAGTTCTTC
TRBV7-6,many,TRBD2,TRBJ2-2,CASSPAGGRWTGELFF,TGTGCCAGCAGCCCGGCGGGGGGGCGATGGACCGGGGAGCTGTTTTTT
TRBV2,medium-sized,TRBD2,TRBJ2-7,CASSETGGPPYEQYF,TGTGCCAGCAGTGAGACGGGGGGGCCTCCCTACGAGCAGTACTTC
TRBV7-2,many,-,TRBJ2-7,CASSLGLQESYEQYF,TGTGCCAGCAGCTTAGGTCTCCAGGAGTCCTACGAGCAGTACTTC
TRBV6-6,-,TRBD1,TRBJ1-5,CASSYDTGTGGYPQHF,TGTGCCAGCAGTTACGACACCGGGACAGGGGGATATCCCCAGCATTTT
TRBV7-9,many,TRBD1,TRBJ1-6,CASSFGTGNNSPLHF,TGTGCCAGCAGCTTTGGGACAGGGAATAATTCACCCCTCCACTTT
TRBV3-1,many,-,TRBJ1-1,CASSSGTGWNTEAFF,TGTGCCAGCAGCTCAGGGACGGGGTGGAACACTGAAGCTTTCTTT
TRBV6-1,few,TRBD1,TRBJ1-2,CASIAGQGARGYTF,TGTGCCAGCATCGCAGGACAGGGGGCGCGGGGCTACACCTTC
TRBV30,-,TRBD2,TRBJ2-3,CAWSPGLAGTDTQYF,TGTGCCTGGAGTCCTGGACTAGCGGGCACAGATACGCAGTATTTT
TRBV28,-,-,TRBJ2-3,CASTRYTEAQYF,TGTGCCAGCACACGCTACACGGAAGCGCAGTATTTT